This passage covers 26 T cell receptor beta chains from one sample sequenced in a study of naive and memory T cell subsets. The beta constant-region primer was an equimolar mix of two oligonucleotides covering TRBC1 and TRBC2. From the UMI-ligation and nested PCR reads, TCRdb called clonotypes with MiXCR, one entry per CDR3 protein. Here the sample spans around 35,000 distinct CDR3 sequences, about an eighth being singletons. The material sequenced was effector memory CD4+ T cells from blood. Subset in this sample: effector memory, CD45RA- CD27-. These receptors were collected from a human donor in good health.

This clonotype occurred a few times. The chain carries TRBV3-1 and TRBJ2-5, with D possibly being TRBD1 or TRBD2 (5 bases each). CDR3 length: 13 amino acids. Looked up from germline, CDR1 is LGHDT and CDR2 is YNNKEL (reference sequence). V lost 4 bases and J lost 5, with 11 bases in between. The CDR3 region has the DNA TGTGCCAGCAGCCCAGACGAGGGGGAGACCCAGTACTTC. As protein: CASSPDEGETQYF.

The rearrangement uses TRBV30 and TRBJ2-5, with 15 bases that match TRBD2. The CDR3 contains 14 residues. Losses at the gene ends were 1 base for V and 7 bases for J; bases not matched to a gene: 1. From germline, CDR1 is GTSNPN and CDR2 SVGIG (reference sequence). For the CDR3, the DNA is TGTGCCTGGAGTGGGACTAGCGGGAGGGGGACCCAGTACTTC. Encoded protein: CAWSGTSGRGTQYF. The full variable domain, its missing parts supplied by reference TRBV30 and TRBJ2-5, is SQTIHQWPATLVQPVGSPLSLECTVEGTSNPNLYWYRQAAGRGLQLLFYSVGIGQISSEVPQNLSASRPQDRQFILSSKKLLLSDSGFYLCAWSGTSGRGTQYFGPGTRLLVL.

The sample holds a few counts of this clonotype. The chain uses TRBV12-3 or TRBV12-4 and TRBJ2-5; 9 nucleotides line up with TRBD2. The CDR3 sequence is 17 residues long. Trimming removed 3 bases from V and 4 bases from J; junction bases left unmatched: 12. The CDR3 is CASSLALGGRAGETQYF. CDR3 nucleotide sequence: TGTGCCAGCAGTTTGGCCCTTGGCGGGAGGGCGGGAGAGACCCAGTACTTC.

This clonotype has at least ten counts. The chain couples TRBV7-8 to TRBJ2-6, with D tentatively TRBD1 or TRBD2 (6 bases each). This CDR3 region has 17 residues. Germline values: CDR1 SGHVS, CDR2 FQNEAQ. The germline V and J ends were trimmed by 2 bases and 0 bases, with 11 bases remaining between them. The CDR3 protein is CASSLRGARSGANVLTF. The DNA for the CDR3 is TGTGCCAGCAGCTTAAGGGGGGCGCGCTCTGGGGCCAACGTCCTGACTTTC.

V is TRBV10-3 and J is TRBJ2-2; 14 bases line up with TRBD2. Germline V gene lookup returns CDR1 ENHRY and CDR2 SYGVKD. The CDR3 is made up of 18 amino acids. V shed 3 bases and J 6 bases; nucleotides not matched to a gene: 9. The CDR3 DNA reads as TGTGCCATCAGTGACCGGACTAGCGGGAGGAGCGGACCCGGGGAGCTGTTTTTT. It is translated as CAISDRTSGRSGPGELFF.

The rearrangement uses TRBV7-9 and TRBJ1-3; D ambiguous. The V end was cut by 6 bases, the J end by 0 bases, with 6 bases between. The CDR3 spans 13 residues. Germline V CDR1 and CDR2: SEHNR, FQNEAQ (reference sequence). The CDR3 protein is CASRESSGNTIYF. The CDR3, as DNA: TGTGCCAGCAGGGAGAGCTCTGGAAACACCATATATTTT.

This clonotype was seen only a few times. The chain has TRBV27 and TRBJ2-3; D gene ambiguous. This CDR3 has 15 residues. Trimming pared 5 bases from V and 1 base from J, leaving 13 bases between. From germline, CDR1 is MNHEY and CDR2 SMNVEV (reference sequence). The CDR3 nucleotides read TGTGCCAGCAGTCCCGTCACCGTGGGCACAGATACGCAGTATTTT. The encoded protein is CASSPVTVGTDTQYF.

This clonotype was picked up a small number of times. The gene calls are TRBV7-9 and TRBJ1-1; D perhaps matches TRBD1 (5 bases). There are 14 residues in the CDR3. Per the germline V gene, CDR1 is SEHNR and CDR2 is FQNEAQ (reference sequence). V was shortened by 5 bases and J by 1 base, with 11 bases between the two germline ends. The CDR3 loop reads CASSRDGENTEAFF. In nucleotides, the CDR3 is TGTGCCAGCAGCAGGGACGGAGAGAACACTGAAGCTTTCTTT.

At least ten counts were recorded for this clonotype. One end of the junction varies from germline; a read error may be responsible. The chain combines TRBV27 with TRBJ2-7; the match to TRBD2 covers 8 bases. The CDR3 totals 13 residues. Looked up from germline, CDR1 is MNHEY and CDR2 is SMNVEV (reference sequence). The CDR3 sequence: CASSLERGYAQYF. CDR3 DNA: TGTGCCAGCAGTTTGGAGCGGGGGTACGCGCAGTACTTC.

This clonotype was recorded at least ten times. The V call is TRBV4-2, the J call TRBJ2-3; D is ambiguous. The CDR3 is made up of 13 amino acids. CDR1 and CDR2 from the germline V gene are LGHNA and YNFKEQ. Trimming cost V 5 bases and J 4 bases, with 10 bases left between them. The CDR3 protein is CASSSLLADTQYF. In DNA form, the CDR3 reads TGTGCCAGCAGCTCACTGCTGGCAGATACGCAGTATTTT.

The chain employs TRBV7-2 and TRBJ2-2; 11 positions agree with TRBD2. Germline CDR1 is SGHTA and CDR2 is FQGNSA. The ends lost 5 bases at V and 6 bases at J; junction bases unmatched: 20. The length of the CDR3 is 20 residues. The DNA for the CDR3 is TGTGCCAGCAGCCGCACGAGGGGGACTAGCGGCGGCCCGGGTTCCGGGGAGCTGTTTTTT. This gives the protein CASSRTRGTSGGPGSGELFF.

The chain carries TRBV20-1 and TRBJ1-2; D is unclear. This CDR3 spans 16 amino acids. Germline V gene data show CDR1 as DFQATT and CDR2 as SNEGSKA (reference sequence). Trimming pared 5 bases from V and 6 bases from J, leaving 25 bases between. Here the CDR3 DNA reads TGCAGTGCTTTCCCGCTGCGGGAGATCGGTCGAGATGGCTACACCTTC. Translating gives CSAFPLREIGRDGYTF.

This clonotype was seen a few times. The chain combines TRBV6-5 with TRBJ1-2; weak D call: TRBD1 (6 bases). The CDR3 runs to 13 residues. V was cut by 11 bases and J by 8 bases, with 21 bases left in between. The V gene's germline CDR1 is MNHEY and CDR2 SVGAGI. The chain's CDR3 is CASKPEGDRGYTF. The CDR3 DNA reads TGTGCCTCGAAACCGGAGGGGGATAGAGGCTACACCTTC.

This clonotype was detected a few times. DNA of the CDR3: TGCAGTGCAGGACAGGGGATCCCGGGACGAGCGACCTCCTACGAGCAGTACTTC. It translates to CSAGQGIPGRATSYEQYF. V is TRBV20-1 and J is TRBJ2-7; TRBD1 agrees at 9 bases. Losses at the gene ends were 6 bases for V and 0 bases for J; bases not matched to a gene: 18. From germline, CDR1 is DFQATT and CDR2 SNEGSKA (reference sequence). CDR3 size: 18 residues.

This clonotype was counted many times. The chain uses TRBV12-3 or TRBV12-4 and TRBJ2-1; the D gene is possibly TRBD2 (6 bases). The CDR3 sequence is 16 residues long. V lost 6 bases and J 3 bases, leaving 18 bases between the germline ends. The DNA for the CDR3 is TGTGCCAGCAGCTCGTACGGGACTCCGCGCTACAATGAGCAGTTCTTC. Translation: CASSSYGTPRYNEQFF.

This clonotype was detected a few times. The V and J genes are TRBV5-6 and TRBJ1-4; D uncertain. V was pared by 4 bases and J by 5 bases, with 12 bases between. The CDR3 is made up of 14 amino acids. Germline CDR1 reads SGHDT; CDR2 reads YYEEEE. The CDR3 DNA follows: TGTGCCAGCAGCCTACATGAAAGGAATGAAAAACTGTTTTTT. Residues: CASSLHERNEKLFF.

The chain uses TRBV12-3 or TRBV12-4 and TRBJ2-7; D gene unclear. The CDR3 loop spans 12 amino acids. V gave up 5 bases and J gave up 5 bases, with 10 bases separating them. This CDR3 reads CASSRQFDEQYF. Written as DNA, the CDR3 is TGTGCCAGCAGTCGCCAGTTCGACGAGCAGTACTTC.

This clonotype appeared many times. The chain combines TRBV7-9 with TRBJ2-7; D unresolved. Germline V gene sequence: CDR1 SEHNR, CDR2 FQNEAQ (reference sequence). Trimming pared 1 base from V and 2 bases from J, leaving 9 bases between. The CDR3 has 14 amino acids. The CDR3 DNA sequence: TGTGCCAGCAGCTTAGGCTCGGTAACCTACGAGCAGTACTTC. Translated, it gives CASSLGSVTYEQYF. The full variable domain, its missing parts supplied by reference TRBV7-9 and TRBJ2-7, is DTGVSQNPRHKITKRGQNVTFRCDPISEHNRLYWYRQTLGQGPEFLTYFQNEAQLEKSRLLSDRFSAERPKGSFSTLEIQRTEQGDSAMYLCASSLGSVTYEQYFGPGTRLTVT.

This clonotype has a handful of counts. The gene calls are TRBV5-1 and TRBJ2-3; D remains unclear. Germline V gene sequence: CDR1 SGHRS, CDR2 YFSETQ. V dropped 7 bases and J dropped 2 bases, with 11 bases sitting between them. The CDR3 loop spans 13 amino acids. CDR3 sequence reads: CASGRIVTDTQYF. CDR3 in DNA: TGCGCCAGCGGGCGGATTGTCACAGATACGCAGTATTTT. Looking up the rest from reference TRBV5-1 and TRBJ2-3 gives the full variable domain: KAGVTQTPRYLIKTRGQQVTLSCSPISGHRSVSWYQQTPGQGLQFLFEYFSETQRNKGNFPGRFSGRQFSNSRSEMNVSTLELGDSALYLCASGRIVTDTQYFGPGTRLTVL.

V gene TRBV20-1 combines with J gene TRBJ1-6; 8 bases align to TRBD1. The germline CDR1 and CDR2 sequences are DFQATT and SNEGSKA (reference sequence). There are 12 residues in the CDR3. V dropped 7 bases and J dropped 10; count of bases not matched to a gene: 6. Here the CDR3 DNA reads TGCAGTGTTGGACAGGGTGGGTCACCCCTCCACTTT. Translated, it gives CSVGQGGSPLHF.

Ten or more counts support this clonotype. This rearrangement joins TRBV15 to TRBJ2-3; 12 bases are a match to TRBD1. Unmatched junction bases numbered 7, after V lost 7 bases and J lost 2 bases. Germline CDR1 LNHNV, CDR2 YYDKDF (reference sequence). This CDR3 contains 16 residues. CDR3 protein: CATMGPGQGATDTQYF. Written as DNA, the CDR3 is TGTGCCACCATGGGCCCGGGACAGGGGGCCACAGATACGCAGTATTTT.

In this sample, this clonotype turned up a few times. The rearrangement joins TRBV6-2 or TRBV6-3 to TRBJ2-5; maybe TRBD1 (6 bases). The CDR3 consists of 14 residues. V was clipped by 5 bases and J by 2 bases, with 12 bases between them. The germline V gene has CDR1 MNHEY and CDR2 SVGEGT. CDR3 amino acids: CASSKTGQQETQYF. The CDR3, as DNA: TGTGCCAGCAGTAAAACAGGGCAACAAGAGACCCAGTACTTC.

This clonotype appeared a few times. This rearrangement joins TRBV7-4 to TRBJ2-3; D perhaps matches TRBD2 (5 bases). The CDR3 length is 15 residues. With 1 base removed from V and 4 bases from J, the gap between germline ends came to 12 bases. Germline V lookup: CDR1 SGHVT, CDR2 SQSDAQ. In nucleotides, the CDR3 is TGTGCCAGCAGCTTAGGCAAAGGGAGCGCAGATACGCAGTATTTT. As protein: CASSLGKGSADTQYF.

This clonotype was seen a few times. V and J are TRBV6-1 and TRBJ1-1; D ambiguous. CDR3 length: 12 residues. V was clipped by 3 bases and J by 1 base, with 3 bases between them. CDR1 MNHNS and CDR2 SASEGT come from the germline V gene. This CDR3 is CASSEQNTEAFF. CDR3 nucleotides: TGTGCCAGCAGTGAGCAGAACACTGAAGCTTTCTTT.

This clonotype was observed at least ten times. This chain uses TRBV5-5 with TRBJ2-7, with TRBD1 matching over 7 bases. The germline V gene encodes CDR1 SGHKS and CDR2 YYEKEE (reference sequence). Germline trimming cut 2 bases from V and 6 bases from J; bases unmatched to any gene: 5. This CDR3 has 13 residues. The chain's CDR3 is CASSFGQVSEQYF. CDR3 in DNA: TGTGCCAGCAGCTTTGGACAGGTCTCCGAGCAGTACTTC.

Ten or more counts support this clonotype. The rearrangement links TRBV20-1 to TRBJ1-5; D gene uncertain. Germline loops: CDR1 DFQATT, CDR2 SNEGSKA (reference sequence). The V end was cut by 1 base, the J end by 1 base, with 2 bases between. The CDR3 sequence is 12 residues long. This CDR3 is CSARVSNQPQHF. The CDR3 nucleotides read TGCAGTGCTAGAGTAAGCAATCAGCCCCAGCATTTT.